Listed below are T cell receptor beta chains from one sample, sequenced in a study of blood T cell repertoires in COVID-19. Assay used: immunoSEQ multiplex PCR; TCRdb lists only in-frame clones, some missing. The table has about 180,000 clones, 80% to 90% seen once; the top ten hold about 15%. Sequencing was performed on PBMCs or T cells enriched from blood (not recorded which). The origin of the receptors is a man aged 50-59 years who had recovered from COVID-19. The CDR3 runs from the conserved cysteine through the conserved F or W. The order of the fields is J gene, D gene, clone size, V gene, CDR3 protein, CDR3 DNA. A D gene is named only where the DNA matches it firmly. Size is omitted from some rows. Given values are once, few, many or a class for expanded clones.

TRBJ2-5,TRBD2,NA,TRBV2,CASSGTSVSETQYF,TGTGCCAGCAGCGGGACTAGCGTTTCAGAGACCCAGTACTTC
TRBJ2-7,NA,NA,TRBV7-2,CASSLEPGSYEQYF,TGTGCCAGCAGCTTAGAACCAGGATCCTACGAGCAGTACTTC
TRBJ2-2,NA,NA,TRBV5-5,CASSLYDRDTGELFF,TGTGCCAGCAGCTTGTATGACAGAGACACCGGGGAGCTGTTTTTT
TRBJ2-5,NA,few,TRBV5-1,CASKEAASETQYF,TGCGCCAGCAAGGAGGCGGCGTCCGAGACCCAGTACTTC
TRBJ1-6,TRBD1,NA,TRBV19,CASSTPPRGTNSPLHF,TGTGCCAGTAGTACTCCCCCCAGGGGGACTAATTCACCCCTCCACTTT
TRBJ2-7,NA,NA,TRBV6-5,CASSYRGGYEQYF,TGTGCCAGCAGTTACAGGGGAGGCTACGAGCAGTACTTC
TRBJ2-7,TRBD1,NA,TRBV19,CASSYLGTGAEQYF,TGTGCCAGTAGCTATCTCGGGACAGGGGCCGAGCAGTACTTC
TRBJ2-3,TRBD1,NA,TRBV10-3,CAINQGQASTDTQYF,TGTGCCATCAACCAGGGACAGGCTAGCACAGATACGCAGTATTTT
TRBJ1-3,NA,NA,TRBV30,CAWRATPGGRGNTIYF,TGTGCCTGGAGGGCTACCCCCGGGGGGCGAGGAAACACCATATATTTT
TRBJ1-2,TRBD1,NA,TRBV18,CASSPPEAGGSGCTF,TGTGCCAGCTCTCCCCCGGAGGCAGGGGGGTCTGGCTGCACCTTC
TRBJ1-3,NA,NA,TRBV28,CARCLDWGGAGNTIYF,TGCGCCCGCTGTTTGGACTGGGGGGGGGCTGGAAACACCATATATTTT
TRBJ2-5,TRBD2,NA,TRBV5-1,CASSRNSGLKETQYF,TGCGCCAGCAGCCGAAACTCGGGACTAAAAGAGACCCAGTACTTC
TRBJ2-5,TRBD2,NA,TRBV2,CASKWTSVETQYF,TGTGCCAGCAAGTGGACTAGCGTTGAGACCCAGTACTTC
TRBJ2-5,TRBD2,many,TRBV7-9,CASLKRGNQETQYF,TGTGCCAGCTTGAAGCGGGGGAACCAAGAGACCCAGTACTTC
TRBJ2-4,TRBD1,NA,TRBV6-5,CATLGQGKNIQYF,TGTGCCACCCTAGGACAGGGCAAAAACATTCAGTACTTC
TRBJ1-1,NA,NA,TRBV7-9,CASSPRQNTEAFF,TGTGCCAGCAGCCCGAGACAGAACACTGAAGCTTTCTTT
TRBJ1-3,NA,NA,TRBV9,CASSVVDQAGGNTIYF,TGTGCCAGCAGCGTAGTCGATCAGGCGGGTGGAAACACCATATATTTT
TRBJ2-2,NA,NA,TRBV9,CASSVDSRGTGELFF,TGTGCCAGCAGCGTAGACTCCCGGGGGACCGGGGAGCTGTTTTTT
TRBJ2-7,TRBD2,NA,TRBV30,CAWSVWSSGGRDEQYF,TGTGCCTGGAGTGTGTGGTCTAGCGGGGGTCGCGACGAGCAGTACTTC
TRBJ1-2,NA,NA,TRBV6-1,CASSEPGSLYGYTF,TGTGCCAGCAGTGAACCAGGGTCCCTCTATGGCTACACCTTC
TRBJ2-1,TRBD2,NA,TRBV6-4,CASSDRGGRNEQFF,TGTGCCAGCAGTGACCGGGGGGGCCGGAATGAGCAGTTCTTC
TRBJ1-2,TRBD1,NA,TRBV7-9,CASSETGTGGYTF,TGTGCCAGCAGCGAGACAGGGACGGGTGGCTACACCTTC
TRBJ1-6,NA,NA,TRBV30,CAWSIREGSPLHF,TGTGCCTGGAGTATCCGGGAGGGATCACCCCTCCACTTT
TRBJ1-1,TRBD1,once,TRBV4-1,CASRGQGRTEAFF,TGCGCCAGCAGGGGACAGGGAAGGACTGAAGCTTTCTTT
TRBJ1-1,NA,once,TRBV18,CASSVSGYSMNTEAFF,TGTGCCAGCTCAGTCTCAGGTTACTCCATGAACACTGAAGCTTTCTTT
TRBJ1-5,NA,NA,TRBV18,CASSPPGGYSNQPQHF,TGTGCCAGCTCACCACCGGGGGGATATAGCAATCAGCCCCAGCATTTT
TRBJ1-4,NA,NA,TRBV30,CAWTGPSDEKLFF,TGTGCCTGGACCGGCCCGAGCGATGAAAAACTGTTTTTT
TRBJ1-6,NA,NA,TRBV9,CASSGREGGSYNSPLHF,TGTGCCAGCAGCGGGAGGGAGGGGGGCTCCTATAATTCACCCCTCCACTTT
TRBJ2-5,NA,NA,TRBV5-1,CASSLFRVKETQYF,TGCGCCAGCAGCTTGTTCCGGGTAAAAGAGACCCAGTACTTC
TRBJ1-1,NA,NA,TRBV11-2,CASSMTGNTEAFF,TGTGCCAGCAGCATGACAGGGAACACTGAAGCTTTCTTT
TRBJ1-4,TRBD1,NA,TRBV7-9,CASSLDRGNEKLFF,TGTGCCAGCAGCTTAGACAGGGGTAATGAAAAACTGTTTTTT
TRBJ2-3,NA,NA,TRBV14,CASSQDFRQYF,TGTGCCAGCAGCCAAGATTTTAGGCAGTATTTT
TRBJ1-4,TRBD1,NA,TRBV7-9,CASSPGDRGEEKLFF,TGTGCCAGCAGCCCCGGAGACAGGGGAGAAGAAAAACTGTTTTTT
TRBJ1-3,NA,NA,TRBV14,CASTRTGISGNTIYF,TGTGCCAGCACCCGAACAGGAATCTCTGGAAACACCATATATTTT
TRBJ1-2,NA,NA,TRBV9,CASSTGLNGYTF,TGTGCCAGCAGCACGGGACTCAATGGCTACACCTTC
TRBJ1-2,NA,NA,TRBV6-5,CASSYSKQGNYGYTF,TGTGCCAGCAGTTACTCCAAACAGGGTAACTATGGCTACACCTTC
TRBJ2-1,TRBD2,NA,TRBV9,CASSVDTSGASEQFF,TGTGCCAGCAGCGTAGATACTAGCGGGGCTTCTGAGCAGTTCTTC
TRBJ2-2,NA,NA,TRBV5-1,CASSLGHNTGELFF,TGCGCCAGCAGCTTGGGGCACAACACCGGGGAGCTGTTTTTT
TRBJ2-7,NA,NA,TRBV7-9,CASSRDNYEQYF,TGTGCCAGCAGCCGGGACAACTACGAGCAGTACTTC
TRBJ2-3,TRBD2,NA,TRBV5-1,CASSATTSGTDTQYF,TGCGCCAGCAGCGCAACGACTAGCGGGACAGATACGCAGTATTTT
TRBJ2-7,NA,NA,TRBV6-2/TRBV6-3,CASSSDRRRLYEQYF,TGTGCCAGCAGTTCCGACAGGCGACGACTCTACGAGCAGTACTTC
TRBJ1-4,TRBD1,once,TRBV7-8,CASSIQGWNEKLFF,TGTGCCAGCAGCATACAGGGGTGGAATGAAAAACTGTTTTTT
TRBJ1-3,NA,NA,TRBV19,CATKGGASGNTIYF,TGTGCCACTAAAGGCGGAGCCTCTGGAAACACCATATATTTT
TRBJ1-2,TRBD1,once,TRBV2,CASRAGTDYGYTF,TGTGCCAGCAGGGCCGGGACAGATTATGGCTACACCTTC
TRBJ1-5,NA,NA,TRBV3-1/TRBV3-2,CASSQRPFQPQHF,TGTGCCAGCAGCCAACGTCCTTTTCAGCCCCAGCATTTT
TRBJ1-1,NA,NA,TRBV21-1,CASSKGRGPLGTEAFF,TGTGCCAGCAGCAAAGGGCGGGGCCCCCTAGGGACTGAAGCTTTCTTT
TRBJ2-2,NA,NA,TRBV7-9,CAGRQEFHTGELFF,TGTGCCGGCCGCCAGGAATTCCACACCGGGGAGCTGTTTTTT
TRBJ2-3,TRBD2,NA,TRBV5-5,CASSRQAGGPVDTQYF,TGTGCCAGCAGCCGCCAGGCGGGGGGGCCAGTAGATACGCAGTATTTT
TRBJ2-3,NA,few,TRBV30,CAWSYPRGTQYF,TGTGCCTGGAGTTACCCCAGGGGTACGCAGTATTTT
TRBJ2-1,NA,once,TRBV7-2,CASSLDGRGTLNEQFF,TGTGCCAGCAGCTTAGATGGTCGGGGGACCTTGAATGAGCAGTTCTTC
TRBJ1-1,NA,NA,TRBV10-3,CAIDPGDGTEAFF,TGTGCCATAGACCCAGGGGACGGGACTGAAGCTTTCTTT
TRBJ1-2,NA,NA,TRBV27,CASSSRTEPGYTF,TGTGCCAGCAGTTCACGGACAGAGCCTGGCTACACCTTC
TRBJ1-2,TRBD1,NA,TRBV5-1,CASSGRDRVSYGYTF,TGCGCCAGCAGCGGCCGGGACAGGGTTAGCTATGGCTACACCTTC
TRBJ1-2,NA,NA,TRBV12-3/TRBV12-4,CASSLRGTYGYTF,TGTGCCAGCAGTTTGCGGGGGACGTATGGCTACACCTTC
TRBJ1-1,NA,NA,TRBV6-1,CASSESGRGTEAFF,TGTGCCAGCAGTGAGTCTGGACGGGGTACTGAAGCTTTCTTT
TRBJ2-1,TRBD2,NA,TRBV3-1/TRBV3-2,CATHPGGGKLNEQFF,TGTGCCACCCACCCGGGCGGGGGGAAATTAAATGAGCAGTTCTTC
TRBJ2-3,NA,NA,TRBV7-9,CASSLGQGTVGTDTQYF,TGTGCCAGCAGCTTAGGTCAGGGAACGGTTGGCACAGATACGCAGTATTTT
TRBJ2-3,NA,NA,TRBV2,CASYQGNGLDTQYF,TGTGCCAGCTATCAGGGGAATGGTTTAGATACGCAGTATTTT
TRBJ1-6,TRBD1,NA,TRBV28,CASSLADRGSNSPLHF,TGTGCCAGCAGTTTAGCCGACAGGGGATCGAATTCACCCCTCCACTTT
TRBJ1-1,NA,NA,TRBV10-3,CAMSANSIGTEAFF,TGTGCCATGTCTGCGAATTCCATCGGGACTGAAGCTTTCTTT